This TCR beta chain was captured by sequencing in a study of blood T cell repertoires in COVID-19. The wider study: In each case, the material was cDNA or gDNA derived from T cells, B-cell-depleted T cells, or PBMCs.

The CDR3 loop spans 14 amino acids. V was trimmed by 2 bases and J by 7 bases, leaving 14 bases between them. CDR1 and CDR2 from the germline V gene are MNHEY and SVGEGT. Method: immunoSEQ multiplex PCR; TCRdb's copy keeps in-frame clones and lacks some. There are about 150,000 clones in the sample; approximately 85% occur only once, and around 0.63% lies in the top ten. V usage is TRBV6-2 or TRBV6-3 and J usage is TRBJ1-2; D not certain. The sequence derives from a man aged 60 to 75 with COVID-19, enrolled during active disease. Specimen: peripheral blood. The CDR3 DNA reads as TGTGCCAGCAGTTACACGGGTTCGATAGGTGGCTACACCTTC. This translates into CASSYTGSIGGYTF.